Detailed here is one TCR beta chain. This specimen belongs to a study of monozygotic twins with inflammatory bowel disease. TCRdb reprocessed the 5' RACE reads and reports one entry per CDR3 protein, with no DNA. The sample table sets out a few hundred thousand distinct CDR3 sequences. CDR1 is SGDLS, CDR2 YYNGEE, per germline. CDR3 size: 15 residues. This rearrangement joins TRBV9 to TRBJ2-2; without DNA, the TCRdb call of TRBD1 cannot be checked. Sequenced input: blood. The TCR originated in a human donor with ulcerative colitis or Crohn's disease, or a healthy co-twin of an affected twin (not recorded which). The CDR3 here is CASSVAWGGTGELFF.